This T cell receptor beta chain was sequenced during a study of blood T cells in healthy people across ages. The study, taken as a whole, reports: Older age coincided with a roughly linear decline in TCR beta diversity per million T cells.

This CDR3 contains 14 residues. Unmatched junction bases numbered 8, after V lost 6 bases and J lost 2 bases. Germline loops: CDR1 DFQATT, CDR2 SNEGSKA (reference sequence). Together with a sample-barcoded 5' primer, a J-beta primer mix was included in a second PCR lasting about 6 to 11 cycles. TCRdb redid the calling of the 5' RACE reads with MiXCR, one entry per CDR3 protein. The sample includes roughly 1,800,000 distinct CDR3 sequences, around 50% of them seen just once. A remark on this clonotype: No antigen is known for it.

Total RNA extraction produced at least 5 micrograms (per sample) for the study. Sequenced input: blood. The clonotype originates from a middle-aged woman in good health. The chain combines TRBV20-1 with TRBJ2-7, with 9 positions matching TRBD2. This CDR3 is CSATRPSGAYEQYF. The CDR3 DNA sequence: TGCAGTGCCACGAGGCCTAGCGGGGCCTACGAGCAGTACTTC.